This record covers a single T cell receptor (beta chain). These data are taken from a study of blood T cell repertoires in COVID-19. About the research overall: PBMCs, B-cell-depleted T cells, or T cells were the source of the cDNA or gDNA that made up the material.

Trimming removed 7 bases from V and 2 bases from J, with 15 bases in between. The CDR3 spans 14 residues. Germline CDR1 reads LNHDA; CDR2 reads SQIVND (reference sequence). Original analysis: Amplification of reference gene primers was used by the study to estimate nucleated cell counts. The table came from immunoSEQ multiplex PCR; TCRdb's copy has only in-frame clones and leaves some out. The V and J calls and clone size are taken from that table; D and trimming were inferred from the DNA. The sample carries about 50,000 clones, 88% recorded once. This sequence was found in a man aged 50-59 years with active COVID-19. The chain recombines TRBV19 with TRBJ2-7, with D possibly being TRBD1 (6 bases). The sequenced sample was peripheral blood. CDR3 sequence: CASNPTGKAYEQYF. The CDR3 region has the DNA TGTGCCAGTAATCCAACAGGGAAAGCCTACGAGCAGTACTTC.